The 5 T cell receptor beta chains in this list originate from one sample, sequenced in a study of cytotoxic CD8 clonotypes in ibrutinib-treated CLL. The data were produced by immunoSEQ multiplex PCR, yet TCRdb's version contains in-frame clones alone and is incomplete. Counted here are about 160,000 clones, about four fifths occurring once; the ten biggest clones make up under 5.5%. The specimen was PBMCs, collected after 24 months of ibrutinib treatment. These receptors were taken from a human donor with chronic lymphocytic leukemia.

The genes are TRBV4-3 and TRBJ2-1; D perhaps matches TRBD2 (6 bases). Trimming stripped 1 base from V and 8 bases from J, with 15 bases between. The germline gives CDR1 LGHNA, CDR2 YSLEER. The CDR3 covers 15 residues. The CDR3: CASSQAAGLWDEQFF. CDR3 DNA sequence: TGCGCCAGCAGCCAAGCAGCGGGCCTTTGGGATGAGCAGTTCTTC.

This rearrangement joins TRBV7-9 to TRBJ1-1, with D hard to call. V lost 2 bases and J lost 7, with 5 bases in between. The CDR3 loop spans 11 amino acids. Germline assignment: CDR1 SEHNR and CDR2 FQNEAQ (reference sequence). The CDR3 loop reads CASSLRGEAFF. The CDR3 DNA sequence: TGTGCCAGCAGCTTACGAGGTGAAGCTTTCTTT.

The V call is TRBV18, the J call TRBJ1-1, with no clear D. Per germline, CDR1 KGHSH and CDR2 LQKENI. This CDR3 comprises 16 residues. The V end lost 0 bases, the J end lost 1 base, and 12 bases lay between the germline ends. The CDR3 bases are TGTGCCAGCTCACCACCGTCTAGGAGACAGAACACTGAAGCTTTCTTT. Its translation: CASSPPSRRQNTEAFF.

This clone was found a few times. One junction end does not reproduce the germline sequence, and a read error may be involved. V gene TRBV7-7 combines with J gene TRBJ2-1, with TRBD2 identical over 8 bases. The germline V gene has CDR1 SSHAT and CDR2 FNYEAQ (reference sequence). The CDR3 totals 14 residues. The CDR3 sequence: CASSRLGGGNEQFF. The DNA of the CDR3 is TGTGCTAGCAGCCGGCTCGGCGGGGGGAATGAGCAGTTCTTC. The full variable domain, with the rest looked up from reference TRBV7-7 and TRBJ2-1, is GAGVSQSPRYKVTKRGQDVTLRCDPISSHATLYWYQQALGQGPEFLTYFNYEAQPDKSGLPSDRFSAERPEGSISTLTIQRTEQRDSAMYRCASSRLGGGNEQFFGPGTRLTVL.

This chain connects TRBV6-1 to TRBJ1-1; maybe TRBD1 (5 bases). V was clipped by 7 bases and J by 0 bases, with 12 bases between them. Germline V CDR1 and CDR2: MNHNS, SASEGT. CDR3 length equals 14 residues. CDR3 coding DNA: TGTGCCAGCACCTGGGACCTGGTGAACACTGAAGCTTTCTTT. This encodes CASTWDLVNTEAFF.